The subject of this entry is one T cell receptor beta chain. Trimming stripped 7 bases from V and 3 bases from J, with 15 bases between. Germline lookup yields CDR1 KGHSH and CDR2 LQKENI. There are 15 residues in the CDR3. TCRdb's table, derived via immunoSEQ multiplex PCR, lists solely in-frame clones and lacks some. The sample holds about 58,000 clones, about 95% seen once. This record comes from a study of control samples from healthy donors and cancer patients. The rearrangement joins TRBV18 to TRBJ1-4, with a tentative D call TRBD1 (5 bases). The TCR comes from a young man in good health. The sample was blood. The CDR3 nucleotides read TGTGCCAGCTTTTCAAGGGGAGCGGCTAATGAAAAACTGTTTTTT. This translates into CASFSRGAANEKLFF.